These T cell receptor beta chains were read from a single sample in a study of CD8 T cells in ankylosing spondylitis. TCRdb passed the 5' RACE reads through MiXCR, listing each CDR3 protein once. Here the sample spans approximately 440,000 distinct CDR3 sequences, 17% being singletons. The material sequenced was blood, either unsorted or a sorted T cell fraction (not recorded which). Receptors were obtained from a male donor with ankylosing spondylitis. The CDR3 runs from the conserved cysteine through the conserved F or W. D genes are given only for firm matches. The size field is filled for only some rows; it gives once, few, many or a size class.

J gene | V gene | D gene | clone size | CDR3 length | CDR3 protein | CDR3 DNA
TRBJ1-1 | TRBV7-2 | NA | many | 13 | CASSPGGGPGAFF | TGTGCCAGCAGCCCTGGGGGGGGACCTGGGGCTTTCTTT
TRBJ2-2 | TRBV12-3/TRBV12-4 | NA | NA | 16 | CASSPLGQPNTGELFF | TGTGCCAGCAGTCCCCTCGGACAGCCGAACACCGGGGAGCTGTTTTTT
TRBJ1-3 | TRBV18 | TRBD1 | NA | 16 | CASSWGQGTSLNTIYF | TGTGCCAGCTCCTGGGGACAGGGGACATCGTTAAACACCATATATTTT
TRBJ1-1 | TRBV19 | NA | NA | 16 | CASSTSTSRGGGEAFF | TGTGCCAGTAGTACGAGTACGAGCCGGGGAGGCGGTGAAGCTTTCTTT
TRBJ2-1 | TRBV9 | TRBD1 | few | 19 | CASSTTGTGGRSSYNEQFF | TGTGCCAGCAGCACAACCGGGACAGGGGGCCGGAGCTCCTACAATGAGCAGTTCTTC
TRBJ1-5 | TRBV5-1 | NA | few | 11 | CASSLPELRHF | TGCGCCAGCAGCTTACCCGAGCTCCGCCATTTT
TRBJ1-1 | TRBV6-1 | TRBD1 | many | 16 | CASSQRDGTENTEAFF | TGTGCCAGCAGTCAGAGGGATGGGACAGAGAACACTGAAGCTTTCTTT
TRBJ2-7 | TRBV12-3/TRBV12-4 | TRBD2 | NA | 15 | CASSPQTSGGDEQYF | TGTGCCAGCAGTCCGCAGACTAGCGGGGGTGACGAGCAGTACTTC
TRBJ2-4 | TRBV12-3/TRBV12-4 | NA | few | 17 | CASSLGGGRKAKNIQYF | TGTGCCAGCAGTTTAGGGGGGGGGCGCAAGGCCAAAAACATTCAGTACTTC
TRBJ2-3 | TRBV28 | TRBD1 | NA | 15 | CASSLDRGPTDTQYF | TGTGCCAGCAGTCTGGACAGGGGCCCCACAGATACGCAGTATTTT
TRBJ1-6 | TRBV12-3/TRBV12-4 | TRBD1 | many | 14 | CASRNRGYNSPLHF | TGTGCCAGCAGAAACAGGGGCTATAATTCACCCCTCCACTTT
TRBJ2-1 | TRBV18 | TRBD2 | NA | 16 | CASSPGLASPYNEQFF | TGTGCCAGCTCACCGGGACTAGCGAGTCCCTACAATGAGCAGTTCTTC
TRBJ2-1 | TRBV5-1 | NA | NA | 14 | CASSYDTNRGEQFF | TGCGCCAGCAGCTACGACACCAACCGGGGTGAGCAGTTCTTC
TRBJ2-1 | TRBV4-1 | TRBD2 | NA | 17 | CASSPWVAGGSYNEQFF | TGCGCCAGCAGCCCGTGGGTGGCGGGAGGGTCCTACAATGAGCAGTTCTTC
TRBJ2-2 | TRBV27 | TRBD2 | NA | 17 | CASSLSAGGPRTGELFF | TGTGCCAGCAGTTTATCAGCGGGGGGGCCGAGGACCGGGGAGCTGTTTTTT
TRBJ1-6 | TRBV20-1 | NA | few | 15 | CSARTTGSYNSPLHF | TGCAGTGCTAGGACGACAGGCTCCTATAATTCACCCCTCCACTTT
TRBJ2-1 | TRBV20-1 | TRBD2 | NA | 15 | CSARVSGIFYNEQFF | TGCAGTGCTAGAGTAAGCGGGATTTTCTACAATGAGCAGTTCTTC
TRBJ2-7 | TRBV11-3 | NA | NA | 12 | CASSVVGYEQYF | TGTGCCAGCAGTGTCGTCGGCTACGAGCAGTACTTC
TRBJ1-6 | TRBV6-1 | NA | NA | 16 | CASSRTGKLDNSPLHF | TGTGCCAGCAGTCGGACCGGCAAGCTGGATAATTCACCCCTCCACTTT
TRBJ1-5 | TRBV10-3 | NA | few | 13 | CAISSTSNQPQHF | TGTGCCATCAGCTCCACTAGCAATCAGCCCCAGCATTTT
TRBJ2-7 | TRBV29-1 | TRBD1 | many | 15 | CSVQRTGQGDYEQYF | TGCAGCGTTCAACGCACGGGACAGGGAGACTACGAGCAGTACTTC
TRBJ1-1 | TRBV30 | NA | NA | 11 | CAWRPDSEAFF | TGTGCCTGGAGGCCGGACAGTGAAGCTTTCTTT
TRBJ2-1 | TRBV20-1 | TRBD1 | NA | 14 | CSARDVAGGNEQFF | TGCAGTGCTAGAGATGTGGCAGGGGGCAATGAGCAGTTCTTC
TRBJ2-7 | TRBV7-8 | TRBD1 | NA | 13 | CASSLTGIGEQYF | TGTGCCAGCAGCTTGACAGGGATAGGCGAGCAGTACTTC
TRBJ2-2 | TRBV7-8 | TRBD2 | few | 16 | CASSLGLAGGVGELFF | TGTGCCAGCAGCTTAGGACTAGCGGGAGGGGTCGGGGAGCTGTTTTTT
TRBJ1-1 | TRBV7-3 | NA | NA | 17 | CASSLSMGGGENTEAFF | TGTGCCAGCAGCTTAAGTATGGGAGGGGGGGAGAACACTGAAGCTTTCTTT
TRBJ2-3 | TRBV14 | NA | few | 15 | CASSHPRGGTDTQYF | TGTGCCAGCAGCCACCCTAGGGGTGGCACAGATACGCAGTATTTT
TRBJ1-2 | TRBV9 | NA | NA | 17 | CASSPSGGKFDPDGYTF | TGTGCCAGCAGCCCGTCAGGAGGAAAGTTTGACCCTGATGGCTACACCTTC
TRBJ1-6 | TRBV7-2 | TRBD1 | few | 16 | CASSPRGGSRNSPLHF | TGTGCCAGCAGCCCCAGGGGGGGGAGCAGAAATTCACCCCTCCACTTT
TRBJ1-4 | TRBV7-2 | NA | NA | 15 | CASSPRGGNAEKLFF | TGTGCCAGCAGCCCGAGGGGAGGGAATGCGGAAAAACTGTTTTTT
TRBJ2-7 | TRBV7-9 | NA | NA | 14 | CASSKDTVSYEQYF | TGTGCCAGCAGCAAAGACACGGTTTCCTACGAGCAGTACTTC
TRBJ1-2 | TRBV11-1 | TRBD1 | NA | 16 | CASSPDRQGTNYGYTF | TGTGCCAGCAGCCCAGACCGACAGGGGACTAACTATGGCTACACCTTC
TRBJ2-3 | TRBV7-6 | NA | NA | 16 | CASSLDGGGGRDTQYF | TGTGCCAGCAGCTTAGACGGCGGTGGGGGTCGGGATACGCAGTATTTT
TRBJ1-1 | TRBV20-1 | NA | few | 13 | CSARGQQNTEAFF | TGCAGTGCTAGAGGGCAGCAGAACACTGAAGCTTTCTTT
TRBJ2-3 | TRBV3-1 | TRBD2 | NA | 17 | CASSPTIAGGLVNTQYF | TGTGCCAGCAGCCCTACGATAGCGGGGGGGCTAGTTAATACGCAGTATTTT
TRBJ2-5 | TRBV4-2 | NA | few | 14 | CASSQEGLEKTQYF | TGTGCCAGCAGCCAAGAGGGGCTCGAGAAGACCCAGTACTTC